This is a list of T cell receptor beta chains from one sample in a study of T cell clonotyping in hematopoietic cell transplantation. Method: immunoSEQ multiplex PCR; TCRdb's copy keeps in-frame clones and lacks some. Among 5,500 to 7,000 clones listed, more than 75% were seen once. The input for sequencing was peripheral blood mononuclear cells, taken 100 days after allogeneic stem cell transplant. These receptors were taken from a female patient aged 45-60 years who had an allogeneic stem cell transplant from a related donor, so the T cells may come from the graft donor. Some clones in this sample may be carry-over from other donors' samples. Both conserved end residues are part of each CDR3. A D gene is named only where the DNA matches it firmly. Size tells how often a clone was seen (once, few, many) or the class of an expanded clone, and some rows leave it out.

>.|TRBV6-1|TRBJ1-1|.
CASSVGMNTEAFF
TGTGCCAGCAGTGTCGGAATGAACACTGAAGCTTTCTTT
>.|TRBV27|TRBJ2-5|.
CASSKYRLETQYF
TGTGCCAGCAGCAAGTATCGGTTGGAGACCCAGTACTTC
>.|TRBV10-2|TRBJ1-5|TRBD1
CAIVPGQNTNQPQHF
TGCGCCATCGTTCCGGGACAGAATACTAATCAGCCCCAGCATTTT
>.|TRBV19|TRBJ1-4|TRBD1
CASRKPGQGFEKLFF
TGTGCCAGTAGGAAACCGGGACAGGGGTTTGAAAAACTGTTTTTT
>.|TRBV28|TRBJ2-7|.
CASSLLVSSYEQYF
TGTGCCAGCAGTTTATTGGTCAGCTCCTACGAGCAGTACTTC
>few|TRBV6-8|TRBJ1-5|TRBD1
CASSYSQGAAQPQHF
TGTGCCAGCAGTTACAGTCAGGGGGCGGCTCAGCCCCAGCATTTT
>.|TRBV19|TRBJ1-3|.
CATGQTSGNTIYF
TGTGCGACTGGACAGACCTCTGGAAACACCATATATTTT
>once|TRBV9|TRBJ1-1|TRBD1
CASSLTGGAAFF
TGTGCCAGCAGCTTGACAGGGGGGGCAGCTTTCTTT
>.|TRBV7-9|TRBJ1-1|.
CASSSGTNTEAFF
TGTGCCAGCAGCTCCGGGACGAACACTGAAGCTTTCTTT
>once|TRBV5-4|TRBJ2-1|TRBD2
CASSHTSGVDEQFF
TGTGCCAGCAGCCATACTAGCGGGGTCGATGAGCAGTTCTTC